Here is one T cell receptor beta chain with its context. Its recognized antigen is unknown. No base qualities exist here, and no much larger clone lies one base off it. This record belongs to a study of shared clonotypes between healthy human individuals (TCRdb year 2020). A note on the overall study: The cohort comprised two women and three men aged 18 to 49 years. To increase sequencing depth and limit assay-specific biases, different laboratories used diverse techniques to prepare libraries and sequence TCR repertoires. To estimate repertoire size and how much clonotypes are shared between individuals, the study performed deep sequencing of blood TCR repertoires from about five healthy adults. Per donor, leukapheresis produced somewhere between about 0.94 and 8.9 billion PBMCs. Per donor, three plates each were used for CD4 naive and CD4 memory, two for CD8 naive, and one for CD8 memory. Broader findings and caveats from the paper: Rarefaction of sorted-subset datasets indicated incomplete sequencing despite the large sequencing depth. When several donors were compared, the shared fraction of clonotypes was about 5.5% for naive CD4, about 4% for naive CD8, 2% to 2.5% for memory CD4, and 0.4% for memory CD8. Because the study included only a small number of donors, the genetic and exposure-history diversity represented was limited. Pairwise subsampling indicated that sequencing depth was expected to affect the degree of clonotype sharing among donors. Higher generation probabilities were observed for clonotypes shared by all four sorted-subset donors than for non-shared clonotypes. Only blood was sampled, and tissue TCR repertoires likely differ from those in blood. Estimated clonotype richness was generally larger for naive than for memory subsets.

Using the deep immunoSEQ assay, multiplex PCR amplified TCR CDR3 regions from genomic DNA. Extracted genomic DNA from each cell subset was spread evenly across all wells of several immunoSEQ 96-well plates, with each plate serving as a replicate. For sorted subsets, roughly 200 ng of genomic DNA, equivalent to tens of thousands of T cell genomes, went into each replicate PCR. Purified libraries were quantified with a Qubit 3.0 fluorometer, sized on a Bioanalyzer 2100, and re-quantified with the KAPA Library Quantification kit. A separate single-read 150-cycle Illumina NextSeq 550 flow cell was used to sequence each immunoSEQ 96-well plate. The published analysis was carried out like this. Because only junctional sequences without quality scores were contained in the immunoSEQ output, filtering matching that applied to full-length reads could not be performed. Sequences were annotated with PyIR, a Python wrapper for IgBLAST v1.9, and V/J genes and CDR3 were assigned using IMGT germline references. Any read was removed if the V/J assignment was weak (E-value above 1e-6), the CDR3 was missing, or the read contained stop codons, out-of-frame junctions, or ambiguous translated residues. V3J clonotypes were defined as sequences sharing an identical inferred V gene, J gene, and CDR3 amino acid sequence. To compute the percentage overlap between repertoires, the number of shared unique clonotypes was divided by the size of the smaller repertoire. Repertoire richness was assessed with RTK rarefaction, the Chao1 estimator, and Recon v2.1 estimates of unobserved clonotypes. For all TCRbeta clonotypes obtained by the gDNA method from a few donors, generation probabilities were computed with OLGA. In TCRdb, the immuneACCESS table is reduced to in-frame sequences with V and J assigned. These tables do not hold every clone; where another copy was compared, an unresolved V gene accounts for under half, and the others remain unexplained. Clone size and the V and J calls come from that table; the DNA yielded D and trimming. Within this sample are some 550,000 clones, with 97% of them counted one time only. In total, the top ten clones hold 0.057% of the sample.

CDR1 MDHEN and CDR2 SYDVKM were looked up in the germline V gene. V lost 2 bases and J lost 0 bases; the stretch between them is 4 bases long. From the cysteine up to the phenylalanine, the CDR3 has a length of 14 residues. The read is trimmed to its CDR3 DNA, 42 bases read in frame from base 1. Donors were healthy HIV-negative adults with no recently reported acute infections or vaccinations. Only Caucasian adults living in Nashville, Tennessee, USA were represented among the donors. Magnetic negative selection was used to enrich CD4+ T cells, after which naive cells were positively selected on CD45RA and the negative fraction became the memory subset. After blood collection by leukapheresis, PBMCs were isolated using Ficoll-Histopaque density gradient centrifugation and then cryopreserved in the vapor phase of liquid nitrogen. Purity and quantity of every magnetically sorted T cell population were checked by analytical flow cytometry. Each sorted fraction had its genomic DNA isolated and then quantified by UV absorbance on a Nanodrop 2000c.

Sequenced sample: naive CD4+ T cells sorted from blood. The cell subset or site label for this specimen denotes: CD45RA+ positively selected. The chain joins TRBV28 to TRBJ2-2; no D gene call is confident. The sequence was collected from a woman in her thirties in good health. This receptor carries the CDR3 CASSLATNTGELFF. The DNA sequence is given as TGTGCCAGCAGTTTAGCCACGAACACCGGGGAGCTGTTTTTT.